This TCR beta chain comes out of a study of blood T cell repertoires in COVID-19. Overall study: T cells, B-cell-depleted T cells, or PBMCs supplied cDNA or gDNA.

Authors' analysis steps: The assay estimated nucleated cells by amplifying reference gene primers. Produced via immunoSEQ multiplex PCR; TCRdb's table is partial and in-frame only. D and trimming come from the DNA, and the V and J calls and clone size come from that table. The top ten hold about 6% of the sample, which has some 120,000 clones, 83% seen once. CDR1 and CDR2 (germline): WSHSY, SAAADI. The CDR3 is 17 residues long. Trimming cost V 3 bases and J 8 bases, with 25 bases left between them. This clonotype was obtained from a man at least 80 years old with active or convalescent COVID-19. Sequenced input: peripheral blood. The chain links TRBV10-2 to TRBJ1-2; TRBD1 might be the D (6 bases). CDR3 coding DNA: TGCGCCAGCAGTGACCTGGGGACAATAACGGGGGGCGGGGGCTACACCTTC. Encoded protein: CASSDLGTITGGGGYTF.